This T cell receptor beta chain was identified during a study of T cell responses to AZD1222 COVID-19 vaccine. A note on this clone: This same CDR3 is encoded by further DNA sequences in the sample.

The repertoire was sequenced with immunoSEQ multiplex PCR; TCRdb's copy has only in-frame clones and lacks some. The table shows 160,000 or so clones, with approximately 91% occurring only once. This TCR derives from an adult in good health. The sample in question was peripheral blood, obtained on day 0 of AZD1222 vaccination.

CDR3 DNA: TGTGCCAGTAGTATATATGGAAACACCATATATTTT. Protein sequence: CASSIYGNTIYF. V usage is TRBV19 and J usage is TRBJ1-3, with no clear D. From germline, CDR1 is LNHDA and CDR2 SQIVND (reference sequence). Trimming took off 2 bases at V and 3 bases at J, with 2 bases between the two ends. The CDR3 covers 12 residues.